These 5 T cell receptor beta chains were all obtained from the same sample, sequenced in a study of T cell responses to AZD1222 COVID-19 vaccine (dated by TCRdb to the early 2020s). What the time point label conveys for this sample: baseline before first vaccination. The library relied on the immunoSEQ multiplex PCR assay. TCRdb stores this immuneACCESS table with in-frame sequences only. Part of the clones is absent; in the studies checked, under half of the shortfall reflects unresolved V genes, and no reason is known for the rest. Recorded for this sample are about 150,000 clones; 88% of them occurred a single time. The leading ten clones occupy around 3% of the sample. Sequenced material: peripheral blood, taken on day 0 of AZD1222 vaccination. The receptors come from an adult in good health.

V gene TRBV4-3 combines with J gene TRBJ2-3; 10 bases fit TRBD2. V was clipped by 6 bases and J by 1 base; unmatched bases: 4. Germline assignment: CDR1 LGHNA and CDR2 YSLEER. The CDR3 extends over 15 amino acids. In nucleotides, the CDR3 is TGCGCCAGCAGTCTAGCGGGGGCACGCACAGATACGCAGTATTTT. It codes for CASSLAGARTDTQYF.

V and J are TRBV6-6 and TRBJ2-7; D call uncertain. The CDR3 consists of 13 residues. Germline V gives CDR1 MNHNY, CDR2 SVGAGI (reference sequence). Trimming cost V 4 bases and J 6 bases, with 13 bases left between them. The CDR3, as DNA: TGTGCCAGCAGTTTCGTACCAGGTGGCGAGCAGTACTTC. Its protein is CASSFVPGGEQYF.

This clone was recorded once. The gene calls are TRBV10-3 and TRBJ1-5, with 7 nucleotides matching TRBD1. The germline V gene encodes CDR1 ENHRY and CDR2 SYGVKD. With V trimmed by 2 bases and J by 0 bases, 7 bases remained unmatched. The CDR3 has 17 amino acids. The CDR3 loop reads CAISEGQESYSNQPQHF. The CDR3 region has the DNA TGTGCCATCAGTGAGGGACAGGAGTCTTATAGCAATCAGCCCCAGCATTTT.

The genes are TRBV28 and TRBJ2-7, with 7 nucleotides matching TRBD2. With V trimmed by 6 bases and J by 0 bases, 8 bases remained unmatched. This CDR3 has 15 amino acids. CDR1 and CDR2 from the germline V gene are MDHEN and SYDVKM. CDR3 nucleotides: TGTGCCAGCAGAGCAACGGGGGGTAGCTCCTACGAGCAGTACTTC. Residues: CASRATGGSSYEQYF. Filled out from reference TRBV28 and TRBJ2-7, the complete variable domain reads DVKVTQSSRYLVKRTGEKVFLECVQDMDHENMFWYRQDPGLGLRLIYFSYDVKMKEKGDIPEGYSVSREKKERFSLILESASTNQTSMYLCASRATGGSSYEQYFGPGTRLTVT.

The V and J genes are TRBV7-2 and TRBJ2-4; 9 bases are shared with TRBD1. After removal of 5 bases from V and 9 bases from J, the junction contained 8 bases not matched to a gene. The CDR3 contains 14 residues. CDR1 and CDR2 from the germline V gene are SGHTA and FQGNSA. The CDR3 here is CASSPLTGGAIQYF. CDR3 sequence (DNA): TGTGCCAGCAGCCCCCTGACAGGGGGGGCCATTCAGTACTTC.